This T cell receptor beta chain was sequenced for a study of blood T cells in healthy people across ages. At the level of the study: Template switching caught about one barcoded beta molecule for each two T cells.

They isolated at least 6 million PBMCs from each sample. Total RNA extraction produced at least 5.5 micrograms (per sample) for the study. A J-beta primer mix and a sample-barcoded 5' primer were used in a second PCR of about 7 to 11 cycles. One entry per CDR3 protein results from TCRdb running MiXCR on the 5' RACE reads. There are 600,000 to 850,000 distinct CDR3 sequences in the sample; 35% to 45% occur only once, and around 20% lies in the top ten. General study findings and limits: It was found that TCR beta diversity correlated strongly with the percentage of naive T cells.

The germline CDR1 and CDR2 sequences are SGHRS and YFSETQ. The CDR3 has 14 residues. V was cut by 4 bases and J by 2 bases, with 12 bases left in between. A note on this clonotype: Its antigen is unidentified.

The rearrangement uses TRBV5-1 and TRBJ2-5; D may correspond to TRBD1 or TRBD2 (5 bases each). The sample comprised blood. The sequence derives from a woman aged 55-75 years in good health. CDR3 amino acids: CASSRMGPQETQYF. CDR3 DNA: TGCGCCAGCAGCAGAATGGGACCACAAGAGACCCAGTACTTC.